This T cell receptor (beta chain) was captured in a study of blood T cell repertoires in COVID-19. Study in general: Collection of acute and convalescent COVID-19 samples took place in the United States, Italy and Spain. The analysed material was cDNA or gDNA that came from T cells, B-cell-depleted T cells, or PBMCs.

Trimming removed 1 base from V and 3 bases from J; junction bases left unmatched: 3. The length of the CDR3 is 15 residues. Germline V gives CDR1 SGHRS, CDR2 YFSETQ. In the authors' workflow: Amplification from reference gene primers served as the basis for estimated nucleated cell counts. This table comes from immunoSEQ multiplex PCR, and its TCRdb copy is limited to in-frame clones, with some not included. The V and J calls and clone size come from that table; D and trimming were worked out from the DNA. The sample holds around 120,000 clones, approximately 71% seen once. This receptor was taken from an older woman with acute or convalescent COVID-19. The sample taken for sequencing was peripheral blood. J is TRBJ1-4 and V is TRBV5-1; 7 bases line up with TRBD1. CDR3 amino acids: CASSLTGEANEKLFF. The CDR3 DNA follows: TGCGCCAGCAGCTTGACAGGGGAAGCTAATGAAAAACTGTTTTTT.